This T cell receptor beta chain was identified in a study of shared clonotypes between healthy human individuals. Deep was the level used in running the assay. Sorted-subset replicate PCRs used around 200 ng of genomic DNA. This amount corresponded to approximately 30,000 T cell genomes. Profiling relied on immunoSEQ multiplex PCR, and the TCRdb table lists in-frame clones only, not all of them. This sample has under 1 million clones, with over 90% found just once. Overall study findings and caveats: Inspection by rarefaction showed sorted-subset sequencing to be incomplete despite large depth.

This clone was counted once. Its specificity is unknown. V gave up 0 bases and J gave up 0 bases, with 10 bases separating them. The CDR3 sequence is 16 residues long. The V gene's germline CDR1 is LNHNV and CDR2 YYDKDF (reference sequence). Naivety among CD8 cells was defined by CD45RO negativity and positive CCR7 selection, thereby excluding terminally differentiated effector memory CD45RA+ cells. This sequence originates from a man in his thirties or forties in good health. The J gene is TRBJ2-3, the V gene TRBV15; the D gene is possibly TRBD2 (6 bases). What was sequenced was naive CD8+ T cells sorted from blood. The CDR3 region is CATSREVGLSTDTQYF. DNA for the CDR3: TGTGCCACCAGCAGAGAGGTGGGACTTAGCACAGATACGCAGTATTTT.